This T cell receptor (beta chain) comes out of a study of T cells in Graves' hyperthyroidism and ophthalmopathy. V lost 2 bases and J lost 8, with 15 bases in between. There are 14 residues in the CDR3. Germline V lookup: CDR1 SGHAT, CDR2 FQNNGV. This clonotype was observed at least ten times. RNA transcripts yielded amplified TCR beta CDR3 regions. First-round RT-PCR with HTBI primers amplified the TCR CDR3 region. TCRdb reanalysed the multiplex PCR reads using MiXCR and keeps one entry per CDR3 protein. This sample has a few hundred thousand distinct CDR3 sequences; around 13% occur once, and the top ten carry about 37%.

The sequenced sample consisted of blood. The sequence was collected from a woman aged 35 to 49 with Graves' ophthalmopathy. The chain joins TRBV11-2 to TRBJ1-2; TRBD1 is a possible D gene (6 bases). The CDR3 spells CASSLRQGNEGYTF. Written as DNA, the CDR3 is TGTGCCAGCAGCTTAAGGCAGGGGAACGAGGGCTACACCTTC.